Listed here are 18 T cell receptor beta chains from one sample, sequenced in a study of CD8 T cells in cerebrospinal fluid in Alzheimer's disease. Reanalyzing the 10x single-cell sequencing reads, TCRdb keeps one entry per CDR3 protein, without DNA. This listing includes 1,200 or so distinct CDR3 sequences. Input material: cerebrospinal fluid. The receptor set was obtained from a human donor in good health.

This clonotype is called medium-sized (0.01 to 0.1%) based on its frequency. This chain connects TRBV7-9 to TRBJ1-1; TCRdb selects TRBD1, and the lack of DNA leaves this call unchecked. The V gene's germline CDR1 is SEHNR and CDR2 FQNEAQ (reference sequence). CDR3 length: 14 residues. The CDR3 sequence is CASNPDRLNTEAFF.

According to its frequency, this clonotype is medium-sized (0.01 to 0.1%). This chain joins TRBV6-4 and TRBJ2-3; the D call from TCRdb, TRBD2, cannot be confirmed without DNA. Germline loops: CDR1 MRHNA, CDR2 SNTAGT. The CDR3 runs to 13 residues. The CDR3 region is CASSSGDYGTQYF.

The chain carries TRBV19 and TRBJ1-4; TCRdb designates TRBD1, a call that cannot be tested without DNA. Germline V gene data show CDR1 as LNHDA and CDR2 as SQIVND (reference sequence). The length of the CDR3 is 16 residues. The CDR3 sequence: CASSEDAGQGLRKLFF. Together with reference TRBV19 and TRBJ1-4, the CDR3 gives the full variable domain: DGGITQSPKYLFRKEGQNVTLSCEQNLNHDAMYWYRQDPGQGLRLIYYSQIVNDFQKGDIAEGYSVSREKKESFPLTVTSAQKNPTAFYLCASSEDAGQGLRKLFFGSGTQLSVL.

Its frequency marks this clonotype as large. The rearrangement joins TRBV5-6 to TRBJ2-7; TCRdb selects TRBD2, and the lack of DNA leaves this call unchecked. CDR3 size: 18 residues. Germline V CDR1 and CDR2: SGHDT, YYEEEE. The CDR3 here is CASSLGSSSGRPSYEQYF.

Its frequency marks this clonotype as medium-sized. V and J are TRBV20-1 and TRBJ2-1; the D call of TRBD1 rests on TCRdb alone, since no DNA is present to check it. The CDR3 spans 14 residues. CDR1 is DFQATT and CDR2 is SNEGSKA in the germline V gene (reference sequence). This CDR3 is CSVGDSLTPNEQFF.

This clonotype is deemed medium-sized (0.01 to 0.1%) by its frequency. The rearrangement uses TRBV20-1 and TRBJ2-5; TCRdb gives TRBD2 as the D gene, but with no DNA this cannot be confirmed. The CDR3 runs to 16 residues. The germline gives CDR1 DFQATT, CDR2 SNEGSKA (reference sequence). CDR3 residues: CSAVALAGVSRETQYF.

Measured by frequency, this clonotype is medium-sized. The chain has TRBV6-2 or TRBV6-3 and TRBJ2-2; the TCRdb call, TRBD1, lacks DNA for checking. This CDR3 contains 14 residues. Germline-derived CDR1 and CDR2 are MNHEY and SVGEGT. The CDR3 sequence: CASRPGTDTGELFF.

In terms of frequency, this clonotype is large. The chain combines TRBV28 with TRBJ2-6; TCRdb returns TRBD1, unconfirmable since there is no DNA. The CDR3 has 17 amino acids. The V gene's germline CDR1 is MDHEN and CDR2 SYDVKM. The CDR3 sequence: CASSGPGDPSGANVLTF.

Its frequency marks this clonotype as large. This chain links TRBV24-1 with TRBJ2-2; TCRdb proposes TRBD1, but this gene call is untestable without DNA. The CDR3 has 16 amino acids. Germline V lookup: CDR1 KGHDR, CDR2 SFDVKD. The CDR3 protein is CATSASWTAITGELFF.

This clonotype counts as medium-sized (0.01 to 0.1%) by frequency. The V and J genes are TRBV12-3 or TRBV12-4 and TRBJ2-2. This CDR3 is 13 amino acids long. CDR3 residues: CASSLGDTGELFF.

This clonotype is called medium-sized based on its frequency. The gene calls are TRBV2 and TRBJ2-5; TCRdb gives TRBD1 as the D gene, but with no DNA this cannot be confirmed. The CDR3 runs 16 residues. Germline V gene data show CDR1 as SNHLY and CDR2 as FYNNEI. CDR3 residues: CASSERPGSGLETQYF.

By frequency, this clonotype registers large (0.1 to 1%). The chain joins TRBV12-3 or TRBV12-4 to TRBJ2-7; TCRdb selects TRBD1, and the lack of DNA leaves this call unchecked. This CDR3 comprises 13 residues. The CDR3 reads CASSRGQGLLQYF.

This CDR3 reads CTSSLKGLAPEDADDTQYF. This chain uses TRBV1 with TRBJ2-3; the D call of TRBD2 rests on TCRdb alone, since no DNA is present to check it. TRBV1 is classified as a pseudogene. This CDR3 is built from 19 residues.

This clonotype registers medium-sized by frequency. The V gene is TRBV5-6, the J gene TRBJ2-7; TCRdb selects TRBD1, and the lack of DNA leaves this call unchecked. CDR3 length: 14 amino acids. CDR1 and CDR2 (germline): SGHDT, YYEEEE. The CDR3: CASSRPGQTYEQYF.

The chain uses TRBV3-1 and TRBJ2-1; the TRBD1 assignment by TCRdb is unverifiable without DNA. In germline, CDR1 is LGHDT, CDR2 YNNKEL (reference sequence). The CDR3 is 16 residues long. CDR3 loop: CASSQDRTRGANEQFF.

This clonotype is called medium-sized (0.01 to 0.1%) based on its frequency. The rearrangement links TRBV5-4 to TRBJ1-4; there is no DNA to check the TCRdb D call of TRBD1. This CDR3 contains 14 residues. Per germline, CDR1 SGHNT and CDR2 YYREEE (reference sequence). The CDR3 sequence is CASSSPGPGEKLFF.

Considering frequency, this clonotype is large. The CDR3 loop is CASSFFAPGTSENNEQFF. The rearrangement links TRBV7-2 to TRBJ2-1; the TCRdb call, TRBD2, lacks DNA for checking. The V gene's germline CDR1 is SGHTA and CDR2 FQGNSA. The CDR3 runs 18 residues.

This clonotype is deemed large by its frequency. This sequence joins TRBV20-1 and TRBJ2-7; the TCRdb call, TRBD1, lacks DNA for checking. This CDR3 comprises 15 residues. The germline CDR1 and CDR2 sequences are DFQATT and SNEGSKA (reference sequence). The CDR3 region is CSAVTVDRPSYEQYF.